This T cell receptor (beta chain) stems from a study of post-analysis software for immune sequencing data. The study, taken as a whole, reports: TRBV5-6, TRBV5-1 and TRBV20-1 belonged to a set of five TRBV segments that were more frequent in patients than controls. When compared against controls, multiple sclerosis patients showed significantly lower normalized Chao1 diversity.

V lost 3 bases and J lost 6, with 18 bases in between. Germline V gene lookup returns CDR1 DFQATT and CDR2 SNEGSKA (reference sequence). The CDR3 is 15 residues long. The TCR beta cDNA libraries contained unique molecular identifiers. TCRdb used MiXCR to reprocess the PCR reads, holding one entry per CDR3 protein. The profile shows about 770,000 distinct CDR3 sequences, under 60% of them singletons. Of note for this clonotype: The antigen remains unidentified.

The receptor's source is a girl aged 10-17 years with multiple sclerosis. The chain is built from TRBV20-1 and TRBJ2-4; D uncertain. Material for sequencing was blood. As DNA, the CDR3 is TGCAGTGCTAGTCGGCCGGGCTCCCCGCGAAACATTCAGTACTTC. Its translation: CSASRPGSPRNIQYF.